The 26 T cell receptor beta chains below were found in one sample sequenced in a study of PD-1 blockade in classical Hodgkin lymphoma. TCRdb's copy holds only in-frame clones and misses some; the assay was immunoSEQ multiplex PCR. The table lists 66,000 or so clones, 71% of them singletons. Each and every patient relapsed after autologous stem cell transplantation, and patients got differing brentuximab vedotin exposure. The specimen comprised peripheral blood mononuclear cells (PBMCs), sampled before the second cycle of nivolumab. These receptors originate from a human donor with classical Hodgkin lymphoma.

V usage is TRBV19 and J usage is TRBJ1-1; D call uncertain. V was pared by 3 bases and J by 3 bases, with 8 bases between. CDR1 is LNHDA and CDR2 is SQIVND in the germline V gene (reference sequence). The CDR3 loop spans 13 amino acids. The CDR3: CASSILRDTEAFF. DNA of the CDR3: TGTGCCAGTAGTATTTTGAGGGACACTGAAGCTTTCTTT.

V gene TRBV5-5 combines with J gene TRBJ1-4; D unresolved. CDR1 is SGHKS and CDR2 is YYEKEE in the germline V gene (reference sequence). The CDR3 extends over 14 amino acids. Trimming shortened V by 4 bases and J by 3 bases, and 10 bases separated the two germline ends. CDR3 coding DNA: TGTGCCAGCAGCCCCTGGGGATCTAATGAAAAACTGTTTTTT. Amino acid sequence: CASSPWGSNEKLFF.

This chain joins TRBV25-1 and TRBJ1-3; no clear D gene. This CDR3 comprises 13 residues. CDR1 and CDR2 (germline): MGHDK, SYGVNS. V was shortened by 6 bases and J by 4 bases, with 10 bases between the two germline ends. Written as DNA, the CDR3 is TGTGCCAGCAGGAGAGTGGGCGGAAACACCATATATTTT. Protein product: CASRRVGGNTIYF.

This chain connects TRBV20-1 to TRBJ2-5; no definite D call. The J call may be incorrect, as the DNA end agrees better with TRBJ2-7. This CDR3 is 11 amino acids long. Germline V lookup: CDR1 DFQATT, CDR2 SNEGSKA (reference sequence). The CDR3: CSGTEYYEQYF. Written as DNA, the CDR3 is TGCAGTGGTACGGAGTACTACGAGCAGTACTTC.

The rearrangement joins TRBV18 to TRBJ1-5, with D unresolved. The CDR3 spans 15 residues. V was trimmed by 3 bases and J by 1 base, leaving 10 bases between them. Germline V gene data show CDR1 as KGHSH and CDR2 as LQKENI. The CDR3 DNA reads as TGTGCCAGCTCACCCCCGGGAGCCAGCAATCAGCCCCAGCATTTT. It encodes CASSPPGASNQPQHF.

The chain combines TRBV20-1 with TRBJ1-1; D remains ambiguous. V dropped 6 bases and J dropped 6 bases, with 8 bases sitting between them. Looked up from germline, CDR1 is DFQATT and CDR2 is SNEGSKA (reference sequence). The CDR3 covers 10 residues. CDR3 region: CSADDAEAFF. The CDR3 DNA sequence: TGCAGTGCCGACGACGCTGAAGCTTTCTTT.

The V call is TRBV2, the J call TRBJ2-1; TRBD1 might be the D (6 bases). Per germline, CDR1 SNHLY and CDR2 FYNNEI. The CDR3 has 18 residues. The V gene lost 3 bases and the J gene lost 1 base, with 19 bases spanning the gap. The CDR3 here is CASSERTGLRGSYNEQFF. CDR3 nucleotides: TGTGCCAGCAGTGAGCGAACCGGGCTCAGGGGTTCCTACAATGAGCAGTTCTTC.

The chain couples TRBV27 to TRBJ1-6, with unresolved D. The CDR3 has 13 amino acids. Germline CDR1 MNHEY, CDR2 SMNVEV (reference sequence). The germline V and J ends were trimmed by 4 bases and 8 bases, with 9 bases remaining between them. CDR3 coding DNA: TGTGCCAGCAGTTGGGAGGGCGATTCACCCCTCCACTTT. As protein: CASSWEGDSPLHF.

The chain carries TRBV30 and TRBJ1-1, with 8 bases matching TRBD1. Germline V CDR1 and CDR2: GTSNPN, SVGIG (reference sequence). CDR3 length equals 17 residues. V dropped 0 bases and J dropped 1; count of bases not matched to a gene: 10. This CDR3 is CAWSVWGSGTGNTEAFF. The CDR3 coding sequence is TGTGCCTGGAGTGTTTGGGGGTCAGGGACAGGGAACACTGAAGCTTTCTTT.

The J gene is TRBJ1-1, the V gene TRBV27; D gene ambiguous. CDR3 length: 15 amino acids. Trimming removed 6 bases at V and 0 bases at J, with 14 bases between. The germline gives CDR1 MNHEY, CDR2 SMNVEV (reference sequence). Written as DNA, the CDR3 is TGTGCCAGCAGCTTAGAGTACGGAATGAACACTGAAGCTTTCTTT. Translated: CASSLEYGMNTEAFF.

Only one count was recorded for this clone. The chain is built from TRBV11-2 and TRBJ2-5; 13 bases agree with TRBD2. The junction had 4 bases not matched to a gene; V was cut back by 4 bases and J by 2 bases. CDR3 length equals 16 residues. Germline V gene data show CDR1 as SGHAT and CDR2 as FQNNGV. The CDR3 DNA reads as TGTGCCAGCAGCTACGGGACTAGCGGGGTACAAGAGACCCAGTACTTC. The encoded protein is CASSYGTSGVQETQYF.

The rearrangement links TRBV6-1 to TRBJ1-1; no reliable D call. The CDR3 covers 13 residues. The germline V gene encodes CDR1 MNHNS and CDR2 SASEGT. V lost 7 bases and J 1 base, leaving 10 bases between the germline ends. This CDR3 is CASNDWGNTEAFF. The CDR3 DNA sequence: TGTGCCAGCAATGACTGGGGGAACACTGAAGCTTTCTTT.

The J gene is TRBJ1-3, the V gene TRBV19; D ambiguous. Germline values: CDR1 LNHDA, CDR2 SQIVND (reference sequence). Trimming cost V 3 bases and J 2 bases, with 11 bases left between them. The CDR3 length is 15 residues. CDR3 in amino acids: CASSIRIYTGNTIYF. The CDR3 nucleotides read TGTGCCAGTAGTATCAGGATATACACTGGAAACACCATATATTTT.

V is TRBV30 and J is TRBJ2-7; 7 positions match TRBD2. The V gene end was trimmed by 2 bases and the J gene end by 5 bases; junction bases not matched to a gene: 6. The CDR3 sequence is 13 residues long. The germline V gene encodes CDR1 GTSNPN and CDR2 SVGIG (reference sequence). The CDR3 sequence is CAWSWTGGNEQYF. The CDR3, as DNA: TGTGCCTGGAGTTGGACCGGGGGGAACGAGCAGTACTTC.

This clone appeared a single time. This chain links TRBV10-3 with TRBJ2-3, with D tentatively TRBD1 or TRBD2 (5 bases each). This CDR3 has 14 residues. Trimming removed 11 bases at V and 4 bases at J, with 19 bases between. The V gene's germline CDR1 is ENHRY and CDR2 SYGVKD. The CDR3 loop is CAAAMGRRADTQYF. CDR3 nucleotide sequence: TGTGCCGCGGCCATGGGACGGCGGGCAGATACGCAGTATTTT.

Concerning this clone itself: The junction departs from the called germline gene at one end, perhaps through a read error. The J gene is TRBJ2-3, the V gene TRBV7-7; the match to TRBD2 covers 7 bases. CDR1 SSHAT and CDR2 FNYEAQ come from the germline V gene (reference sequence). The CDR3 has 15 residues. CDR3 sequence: CASSFSSGGTDTQYF. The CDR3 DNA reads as TGTGCTAGCAGCTTTAGCAGCGGGGGCACAGATACGCAGTATTTT. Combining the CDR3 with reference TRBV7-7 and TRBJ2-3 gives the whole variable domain GAGVSQSPRYKVTKRGQDVTLRCDPISSHATLYWYQQALGQGPEFLTYFNYEAQPDKSGLPSDRFSAERPEGSISTLTIQRTEQRDSAMYRCASSFSSGGTDTQYFGPGTRLTVL.

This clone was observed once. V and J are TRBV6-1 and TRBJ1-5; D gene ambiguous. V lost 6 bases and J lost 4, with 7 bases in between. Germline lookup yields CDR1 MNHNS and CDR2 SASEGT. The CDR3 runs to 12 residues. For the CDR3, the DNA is TGTGCCAGCAGGGAGAGAAATCAGCCCCAGCATTTT. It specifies CASRERNQPQHF.

The CDR3 DNA reads as TGTGCCAGTAGTACCAGACAGGGTCGTGTGTACTTC. It codes for CASSTRQGRVYF. The V call is TRBV19, the J call TRBJ2-4; TRBD1 aligns across 7 bases. This CDR3 contains 12 residues. The V gene's germline CDR1 is LNHDA and CDR2 SQIVND (reference sequence). V gave up 4 bases and J gave up 15 bases; unmatched junction bases: 9.

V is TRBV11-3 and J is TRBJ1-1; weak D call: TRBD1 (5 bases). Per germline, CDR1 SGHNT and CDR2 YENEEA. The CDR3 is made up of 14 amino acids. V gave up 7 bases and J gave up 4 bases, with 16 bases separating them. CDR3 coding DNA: TGTGCCAGCACCACACTTAAGGGGCGCACTGAAGCTTTCTTT. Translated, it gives CASTTLKGRTEAFF.

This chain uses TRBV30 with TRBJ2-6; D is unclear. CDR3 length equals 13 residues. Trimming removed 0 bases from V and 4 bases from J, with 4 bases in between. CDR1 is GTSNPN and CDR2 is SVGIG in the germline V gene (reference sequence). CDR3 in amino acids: CAWSVGGANVLTF. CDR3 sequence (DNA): TGTGCCTGGAGTGTGGGAGGGGCCAACGTCCTGACTTTC.

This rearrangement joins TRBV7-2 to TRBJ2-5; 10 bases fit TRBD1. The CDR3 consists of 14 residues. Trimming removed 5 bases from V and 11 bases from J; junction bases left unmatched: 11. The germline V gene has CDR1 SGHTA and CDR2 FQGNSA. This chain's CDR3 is CASSPDRGVVKQYF. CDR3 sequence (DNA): TGTGCCAGCAGCCCGGACAGGGGGGTTGTGAAGCAGTACTTC.

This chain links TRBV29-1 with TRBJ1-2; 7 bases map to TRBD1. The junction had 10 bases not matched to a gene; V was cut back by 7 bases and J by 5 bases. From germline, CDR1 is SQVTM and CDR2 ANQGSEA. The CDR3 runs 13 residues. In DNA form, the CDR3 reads TGCAGCGGAGGGGTTACAGGGGCGTATGGCTACACCTTC. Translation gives CSGGVTGAYGYTF.

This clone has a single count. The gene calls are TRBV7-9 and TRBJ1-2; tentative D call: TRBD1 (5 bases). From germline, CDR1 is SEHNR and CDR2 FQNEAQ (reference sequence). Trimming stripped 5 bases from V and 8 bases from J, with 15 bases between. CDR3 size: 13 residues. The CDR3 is CASSQSPGRGYTF. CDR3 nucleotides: TGTGCCAGCAGCCAAAGCCCGGGGCGAGGCTACACCTTC.

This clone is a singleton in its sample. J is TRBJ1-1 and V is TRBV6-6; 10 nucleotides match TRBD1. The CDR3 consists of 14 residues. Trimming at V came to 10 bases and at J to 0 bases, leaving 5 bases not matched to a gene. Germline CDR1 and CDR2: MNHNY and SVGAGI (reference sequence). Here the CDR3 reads CATLGQGMNTEAFF. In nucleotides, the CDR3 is TGTGCCACCCTGGGACAGGGGATGAACACTGAAGCTTTCTTT.

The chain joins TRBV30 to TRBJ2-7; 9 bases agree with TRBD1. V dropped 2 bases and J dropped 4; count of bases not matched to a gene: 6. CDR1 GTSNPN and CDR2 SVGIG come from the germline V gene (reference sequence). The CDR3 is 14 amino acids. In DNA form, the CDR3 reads TGTGCCTGGAGTCCGGGACAGGGATCTTACGAGCAGTACTTC. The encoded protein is CAWSPGQGSYEQYF.

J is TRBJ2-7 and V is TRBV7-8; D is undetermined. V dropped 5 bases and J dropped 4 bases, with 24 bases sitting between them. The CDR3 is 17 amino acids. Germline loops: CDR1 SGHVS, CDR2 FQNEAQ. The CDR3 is CASSELGSPPVIYEQYF. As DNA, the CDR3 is TGTGCCAGCAGCGAACTGGGCTCTCCACCGGTCATTTACGAGCAGTACTTC.